This T cell receptor beta chain was captured in a study of cytomegalovirus exposure and HLA in healthy donors. The primer mix had 60 Vbeta and 13 Jbeta primers. Produced via immunoSEQ multiplex PCR; TCRdb's table is partial and in-frame only. Among about 190,000 clones listed, 81% were seen once. As regards this clone: Antigen: not known.

Study-wide points: The authors reported that TCR beta sequences could predict HLA-A and HLA-B alleles. These predictions were accurate for most subjects in the first cohort. The Asian-associated ancestry cluster reportedly had fewer N-insertions than the 666-donor mean in a later analysis. The classifier, whose performance was assessed in both the original and validation cohorts, reportedly diagnosed cytomegalovirus status with high specificity and sensitivity. Earlier analysis found most TCR beta V segments productive about 87% or about 30% of the time.

The ends were cut back, 2 bases at V and 2 bases at J, with 9 bases in the middle. Germline V lookup: CDR1 SGHDN, CDR2 FVKESK. The CDR3 sequence is 14 residues long. This chain joins TRBV14 and TRBJ2-5; tentatively, D is TRBD1 (6 bases). The TCR originated in a young man in good health and CMV-seronegative. Sequencing was performed on PBMCs. CDR3 region: CASSQLTGQETQYF. As DNA, the CDR3 is TGTGCCAGCAGCCAACTTACAGGGCAAGAGACCCAGTACTTC.